A selection of T cell receptor beta chains follows, all from one sample in a study of Ad26.COV2.S vaccination and SARS-CoV-2 variants. Assay used: immunoSEQ multiplex PCR; TCRdb lists only in-frame clones, some missing. The repertoire holds about 350,000 clones, with approximately 84% as singletons. The starting material was peripheral blood, obtained in a trial of Ad26.COV2.S vaccine versus placebo. The receptor source for this set is a person aged 18-65 years who received the Ad26.COV2.S COVID-19 vaccine or a placebo. The CDR3 runs from the conserved cysteine through the conserved F or W. Fields, in order: V gene, CDR3 length, clone size, D gene, J gene, CDR3 DNA, CDR3 protein. The D gene is left open where the match is weak. Expanded clones are given a class, and other clones once, few, many or no size at all.

v_call: TRBV4-3
cdr3_length: 15
clone_size: NA
d_call: NA
j_call: TRBJ1-1
cdr3_nt: TGCGCCAGCAGCCAAGAGACAGGTATAGGTACTGAAGCTTTCTTT
cdr3_aa: CASSQETGIGTEAFF

v_call: TRBV9
cdr3_length: 16
clone_size: NA
d_call: TRBD2
j_call: TRBJ2-7
cdr3_nt: TGTGCCAGCAGCGAGGGAGGGACTAGCGGGACCTACGAGCAGTACTTC
cdr3_aa: CASSEGGTSGTYEQYF

v_call: TRBV5-6
cdr3_length: 14
clone_size: many
d_call: NA
j_call: TRBJ1-1
cdr3_nt: TGTGCCAGCAGCTTGGTTCAGCGGAACACTGAAGCTTTCTTT
cdr3_aa: CASSLVQRNTEAFF

v_call: TRBV12-3/TRBV12-4
cdr3_length: 13
clone_size: NA
d_call: NA
j_call: TRBJ1-2
cdr3_nt: TGTGCCAGCAGTTTCCCGGTTGGTGTTGGCTACACCTTC
cdr3_aa: CASSFPVGVGYTF

v_call: TRBV27
cdr3_length: 14
clone_size: NA
d_call: NA
j_call: TRBJ2-7
cdr3_nt: TGTGCCAGCAGACTACAGGGTATCGGATACGAGCAGTACTTC
cdr3_aa: CASRLQGIGYEQYF

v_call: TRBV25-1
cdr3_length: 14
clone_size: NA
d_call: TRBD2
j_call: TRBJ2-7
cdr3_nt: TGTGCCAGCAGTGAGCCTAGCGGGACCTACGAGCAGTACTTC
cdr3_aa: CASSEPSGTYEQYF

v_call: TRBV15
cdr3_length: 12
clone_size: once
d_call: TRBD1
j_call: TRBJ1-1
cdr3_nt: TGTGCCACCAGCAAGGGGCAGGGGGTAGCTTTCTTT
cdr3_aa: CATSKGQGVAFF

v_call: TRBV3-1/TRBV3-2
cdr3_length: 16
clone_size: NA
d_call: TRBD1
j_call: TRBJ1-2
cdr3_nt: TGTGCCAGCAGCCAAGATCTCTCAGGGGGGTACTATGGCTACACCTTC
cdr3_aa: CASSQDLSGGYYGYTF

v_call: TRBV20-1
cdr3_length: 11
clone_size: NA
d_call: NA
j_call: TRBJ2-7
cdr3_nt: TGCAGTGCTAACAGGGAGTACGAGCAGTACTTC
cdr3_aa: CSANREYEQYF

v_call: TRBV12-3/TRBV12-4
cdr3_length: 13
clone_size: NA
d_call: TRBD1
j_call: TRBJ1-1
cdr3_nt: TGTGCCAGCAGTTCTCAGGGGGCCACTGAAGCTTTCTTT
cdr3_aa: CASSSQGATEAFF

v_call: TRBV7-2
cdr3_length: 13
clone_size: NA
d_call: TRBD1
j_call: TRBJ1-5
cdr3_nt: TGTGCCAGCAGCTGGGACAGGAATCAGCCCCAGCATTTT
cdr3_aa: CASSWDRNQPQHF

v_call: TRBV5-1
cdr3_length: 16
clone_size: NA
d_call: NA
j_call: TRBJ2-7
cdr3_nt: TGCGCCAGCAGCTTGGTTGGGGAATCAAGGTTAAACGAGCAGTACTTC
cdr3_aa: CASSLVGESRLNEQYF

v_call: TRBV7-9
cdr3_length: 13
clone_size: NA
d_call: NA
j_call: TRBJ2-2
cdr3_nt: TGTGCCAGCAGCCAAAGCGGTGGGGGGGAGCTGTTTTTT
cdr3_aa: CASSQSGGGELFF

v_call: TRBV2
cdr3_length: 13
clone_size: NA
d_call: NA
j_call: TRBJ2-6
cdr3_nt: TGTGCCAGCAGAGGGCTTGGGGCCAACGTCCTGACTTTC
cdr3_aa: CASRGLGANVLTF

v_call: TRBV5-1
cdr3_length: 15
clone_size: NA
d_call: NA
j_call: TRBJ1-6
cdr3_nt: TGCGCCAGCAGCTTTGGGGAGAGAGGGAATTCACCCCTCCACTTT
cdr3_aa: CASSFGERGNSPLHF